This T cell receptor beta chain was obtained from a study of patients and donors after allogeneic stem cell transplantation. TCRdb processed the RT-PCR reads anew with MiXCR; each CDR3 protein has one entry. The repertoire consists of 920,000 or so distinct CDR3 sequences, with approximately 18% occurring once and the leading ten covering 6%. Germline CDR1 is MGHRA and CDR2 is YSYEKL. The CDR3 covers 15 residues. V lost 4 bases and J lost 5, with 14 bases in between. This clonotype originated in a human donor who was either an allogeneic HSCT recipient or a stem cell or donor lymphocyte infusion donor (not recorded which). It is not recorded whose cells these are; they may come from a transplant donor. The specimen was blood, either unsorted or a sorted T cell fraction (not recorded which). The V call is TRBV4-1, the J call TRBJ1-4; D possibly corresponds to TRBD1 (5 bases). The CDR3 DNA reads as TGCGCCAGCAGCCTCGCCGGGACCGTCAATGAAAAACTGTTTTTT. It is translated as CASSLAGTVNEKLFF.